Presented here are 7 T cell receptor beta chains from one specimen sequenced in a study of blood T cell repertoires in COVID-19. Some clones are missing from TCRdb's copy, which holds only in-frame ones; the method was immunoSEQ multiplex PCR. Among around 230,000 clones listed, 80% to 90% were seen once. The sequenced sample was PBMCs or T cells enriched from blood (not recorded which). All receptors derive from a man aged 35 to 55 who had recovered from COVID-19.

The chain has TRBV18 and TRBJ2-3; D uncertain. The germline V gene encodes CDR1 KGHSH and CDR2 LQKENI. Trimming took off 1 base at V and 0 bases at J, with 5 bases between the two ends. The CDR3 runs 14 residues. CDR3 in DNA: TGTGCCAGCTCACCACTTCGGAGCACAGATACGCAGTATTTT. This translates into CASSPLRSTDTQYF. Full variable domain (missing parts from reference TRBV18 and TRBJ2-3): NAGVMQNPRHLVRRRGQEARLRCSPMKGHSHVYWYRQLPEEGLKFMVYLQKENIIDESGMPKERFSAEFPKEGPSILRIQQVVRGDSAAYFCASSPLRSTDTQYFGPGTRLTVL.

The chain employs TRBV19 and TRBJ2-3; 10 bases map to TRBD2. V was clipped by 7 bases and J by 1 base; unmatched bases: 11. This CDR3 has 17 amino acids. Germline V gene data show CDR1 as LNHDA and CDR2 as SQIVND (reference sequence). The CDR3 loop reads CASTDRRSGGGTDTQYF. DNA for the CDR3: TGTGCCAGTACTGATAGGAGGAGCGGGGGGGGCACAGATACGCAGTATTTT.

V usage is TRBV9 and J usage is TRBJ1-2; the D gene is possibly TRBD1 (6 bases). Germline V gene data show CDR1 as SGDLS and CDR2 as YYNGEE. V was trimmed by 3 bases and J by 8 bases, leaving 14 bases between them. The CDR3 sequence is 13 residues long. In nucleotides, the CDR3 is TGTGCCAGCAGCGCCGCCAGGGGTAAAGGCTACACCTTC. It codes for CASSAARGKGYTF. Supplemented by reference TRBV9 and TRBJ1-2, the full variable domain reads DSGVTQTPKHLITATGQRVTLRCSPRSGDLSVYWYQQSLDQGLQFLIQYYNGEERAKGNILERFSAQQFPDLHSELNLSSLELGDSALYFCASSAARGKGYTFGSGTRLTVV.

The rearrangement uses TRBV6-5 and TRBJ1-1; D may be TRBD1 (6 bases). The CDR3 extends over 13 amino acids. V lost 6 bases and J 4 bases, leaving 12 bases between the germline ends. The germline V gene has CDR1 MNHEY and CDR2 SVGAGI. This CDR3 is CASREGGVTEAFF. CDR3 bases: TGTGCCAGCAGGGAGGGGGGGGTCACTGAAGCTTTCTTT.

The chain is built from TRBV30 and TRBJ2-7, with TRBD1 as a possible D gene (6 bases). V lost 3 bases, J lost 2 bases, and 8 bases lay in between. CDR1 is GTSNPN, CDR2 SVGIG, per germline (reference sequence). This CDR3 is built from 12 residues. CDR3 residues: CAWSPGAYEQYF. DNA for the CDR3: TGTGCCTGGAGCCCAGGGGCCTACGAGCAGTACTTC.

CDR3 DNA sequence: TGTGCCAGCAGCTTGGGAGGGGTGAACACTGAAGCTTTCTTT. Translating gives CASSLGGVNTEAFF. This rearrangement joins TRBV7-9 to TRBJ1-1; D is possibly TRBD1 (5 bases). The CDR3 sequence is 14 residues long. Germline CDR1 SEHNR, CDR2 FQNEAQ (reference sequence). V was cut by 3 bases and J by 0 bases, with 8 bases left in between.

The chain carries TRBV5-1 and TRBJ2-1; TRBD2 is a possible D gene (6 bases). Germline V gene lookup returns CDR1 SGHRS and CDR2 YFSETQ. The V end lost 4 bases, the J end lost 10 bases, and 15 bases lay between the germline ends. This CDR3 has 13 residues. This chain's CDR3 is CASSAGPSGEQFF. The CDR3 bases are TGCGCCAGCAGCGCGGGACCCAGTGGGGAGCAGTTCTTC.